This T cell receptor (beta chain) comes out of a study of T cells in Graves' hyperthyroidism and ophthalmopathy. What was amplified from RNA transcripts were TCR beta CDR3 regions. A first-round RT-PCR of the TCR CDR3 used the HTBI primer set. TCRdb called the multiplex PCR reads again in MiXCR, with one record for every CDR3 protein. The data contain roughly 570,000 distinct CDR3 sequences, around 14% of them singletons. Between the trimmed V and J ends, which lost 7 bases and 0 bases, there was a span of 14 bases. There are 15 residues in the CDR3. Germline assignment: CDR1 SNHLY and CDR2 FYNNEI. This clonotype was detected ten times or more.

The V call is TRBV2, the J call TRBJ2-3, with D tentatively TRBD1 (5 bases). Source material: blood. The sequence derives from a woman in her twenties or thirties with Graves' hyperthyroidism. For the CDR3, the DNA is TGTGCCAGCAATGAGTATGGGGCTAGCACAGATACGCAGTATTTT. It codes for CASNEYGASTDTQYF.